Included here is one T cell receptor beta chain sequence, with context. As processed by the authors: Amplification of reference gene primers was used by the study to estimate nucleated cell counts. The table came from immunoSEQ multiplex PCR; TCRdb's copy has only in-frame clones and leaves some out. That table supplies the V and J calls and clone size; D and trimming were determined from the DNA. The table lists roughly 220,000 clones, roughly 84% of them singletons. The sample originates from a study of blood T cell repertoires in COVID-19. In the study overall: From T cells, B-cell-depleted T cells, or PBMCs came the material, which was cDNA or gDNA.

The specimen was PBMCs or T cells enriched from blood (not recorded which). The origin of this receptor is a woman in her thirties or forties who had recovered from COVID-19.

This CDR3 is CATSRTGGNRNTQYF. The DNA for the CDR3 is TGTGCCACCAGCAGGACAGGGGGCAACCGCAATACGCAGTATTTT. The V and J genes are TRBV15 and TRBJ2-3, with TRBD1 matching over 10 bases. CDR3 length: 15 amino acids. The germline V gene encodes CDR1 LNHNV and CDR2 YYDKDF (reference sequence). V shed 3 bases and J 7 bases; nucleotides not matched to a gene: 7. The full variable domain, completed using reference TRBV15 and TRBJ2-3, is DAMVIQNPRYQVTQFGKPVTLSCSQTLNHNVMYWYQQKSSQAPKLLFHYYDKDFNNEADTPDNFQSRRPNTSFCFLDIRSPGLGDTAMYLCATSRTGGNRNTQYFGPGTRLTVL.